These 10 T cell receptor beta chains came from one sample sequenced in a study of post-analysis software for immune sequencing data. Overall study findings and caveats: Patients used five TRBV segments, including TRBV5-6, TRBV5-1 and TRBV20-1, more often than controls.

These receptors have no known antigen. Unique molecular identifiers featured in each of the TCR beta cDNA libraries. TCRdb re-called the PCR reads with MiXCR, one entry per CDR3 protein. The sample holds some 800,000 distinct CDR3 sequences; more than 45% are singletons and the top ten take 4.9%. What was sequenced was blood. Source of these receptors: a girl aged 10-17 years with multiple sclerosis.

The rearrangement links TRBV6-5 to TRBJ2-3; no reliable D call. Trimming removed 0 bases from V and 0 bases from J, with 10 bases in between. Per the germline V gene, CDR1 is MNHEY and CDR2 is SVGAGI. The CDR3 totals 16 residues. The CDR3 sequence: CASSYSAGTSTDTQYF. The CDR3 nucleotides are TGTGCCAGCAGTTACTCGGCAGGAACAAGCACAGATACGCAGTATTTT.

This clonotype was counted a single time. The V gene is TRBV4-1, the J gene TRBJ2-3, with no clear D. The length of the CDR3 is 12 residues. From germline, CDR1 is MGHRA and CDR2 YSYEKL. Between the trimmed V and J ends, which lost 1 base and 5 bases, there was a span of 4 bases. CDR3 in amino acids: CASSQALDTQYF. DNA for the CDR3: TGCGCCAGCAGCCAAGCCCTAGATACGCAGTATTTT.

The sample holds a few counts of this clonotype. V gene TRBV7-9 combines with J gene TRBJ2-7; D unresolved. V was shortened by 1 base and J by 2 bases, with 12 bases between the two germline ends. Looked up from germline, CDR1 is SEHNR and CDR2 is FQNEAQ (reference sequence). The CDR3 has 15 residues. For the CDR3, the DNA is TGTGCCAGCAGCTTAGACTGGGCTGGCCCCTACGAGCAGTACTTC. Protein sequence: CASSLDWAGPYEQYF.

This sequence joins TRBV6-1 and TRBJ2-7; no clear D. Germline values: CDR1 MNHNS, CDR2 SASEGT. This CDR3 is built from 12 residues. V lost 1 base, J lost 5 bases, and 6 bases lay in between. The CDR3 DNA reads TGTGCCAGCAGTGAAGTCCAGAACGAGCAGTACTTC. This translates into CASSEVQNEQYF.

The CDR3 protein is CASSATSVSETRSYEQYF. The DNA of the CDR3 is TGTGCCAGCAGCGCCACTAGCGTCTCAGAGACCCGTTCCTACGAGCAGTACTTC. J is TRBJ2-5 and V is TRBV7-2; TRBD2 agrees at 7 bases. The J call is uncertain, as TRBJ2-7 better fits the DNA end. The CDR3 is made up of 18 amino acids. CDR1 and CDR2 from the germline V gene are SGHTA and FQGNSA.

This sequence joins TRBV11-2 and TRBJ2-5; D unresolved. This CDR3 region has 15 residues. From germline, CDR1 is SGHAT and CDR2 FQNNGV. V shed 0 bases and J shed 0 bases, with 8 bases lying between them. The CDR3 loop reads CASSLEGRDQETQYF. CDR3 coding DNA: TGTGCCAGCAGCTTAGAAGGACGGGACCAAGAGACCCAGTACTTC.

The table lists this clonotype with a few counts. The chain couples TRBV11-1 to TRBJ2-5, with TRBD2 matching over 11 bases. V dropped 1 base and J dropped 2; count of bases not matched to a gene: 6. The CDR3 is made up of 17 amino acids. Germline V CDR1 and CDR2: SGHAT, FQDESV (reference sequence). The CDR3 DNA is TGTGCCAGCAGCTTAGGAGCCGGGACTAGCGGACAAGAGACCCAGTACTTC. Its translation is CASSLGAGTSGQETQYF. The variable domain in full, completed from reference TRBV11-1 and TRBJ2-5, reads EAEVAQSPRYKITEKSQAVAFWCDPISGHATLYWYRQILGQGPELLVQFQDESVVDDSQLPKDRFSAERLKGVDSTLKIQPAELGDSAMYLCASSLGAGTSGQETQYFGPGTRLLVL.

This clonotype has only a few counts. V gene TRBV15 combines with J gene TRBJ2-7; D remains ambiguous. V was shortened by 1 base and J by 3 bases, with 10 bases between the two germline ends. CDR3 length: 14 amino acids. The germline V gene encodes CDR1 LNHNV and CDR2 YYDKDF (reference sequence). Written as DNA, the CDR3 is TGTGCCACCAGCAGAGGAGGAGCTGTCTACGAGCAGTACTTC. This encodes CATSRGGAVYEQYF. Using reference TRBV15 and TRBJ2-7 for the parts outside the CDR3, the full variable domain is DAMVIQNPRYQVTQFGKPVTLSCSQTLNHNVMYWYQQKSSQAPKLLFHYYDKDFNNEADTPDNFQSRRPNTSFCFLDIRSPGLGDTAMYLCATSRGGAVYEQYFGPGTRLTVT.

The V call is TRBV12-3 or TRBV12-4, the J call TRBJ2-3, with 9 nucleotides matching TRBD1. This CDR3 spans 17 amino acids. With 6 bases clipped from V and 1 base from J, the junction kept 11 bases outside the gene matches. Here the CDR3 reads CASSRSTGGHGTDTQYF. The CDR3 DNA reads as TGTGCCAGCAGCCGGTCGACAGGGGGTCATGGCACAGATACGCAGTATTTT.

This chain joins TRBV29-1 and TRBJ2-4, with D perhaps TRBD1 (6 bases). The J call could be wrong; TRBJ2-7 is a better fit for the DNA end. The CDR3 length is 14 residues. Looked up from germline, CDR1 is SQVTM and CDR2 is ANQGSEA. CDR3 sequence reads: CSVSRQAYSYEQYF. CDR3 DNA sequence: TGCAGCGTTTCGAGACAGGCCTACTCCTACGAGCAGTACTTC.